This entry lists 23 T cell receptor beta chains sequenced from one sample in a study of a mutant IDH1 vaccine in newly diagnosed glioma. Time point indicated: week 5, during vaccination. Doses comprised 300 ug of mutant IDH1 20-mer peptide each, plus topical imiquimod. Their antigens are not known. This table comes from immunoSEQ multiplex PCR, and its TCRdb copy is limited to in-frame clones, with some not included. The top ten clones hold 8% to 13% of a sample with fewer than 40,000 clones, around 60% of them seen once. This specimen consisted of PBMCs, obtained from a glioma patient whose treatment included an IDH1 peptide vaccine. The receptors shown here come from a woman aged 18-29 years with glioma.

The rearrangement uses TRBV10-2 and TRBJ2-1; D remains ambiguous. The germline V gene has CDR1 WSHSY and CDR2 SAAADI. V was clipped by 2 bases and J by 3 bases, with 2 bases between them. The CDR3 totals 12 residues. In DNA, the CDR3 is TGCGCCAGCAGTGAGGGCTACAATGAGCAGTTCTTC. It translates to CASSEGYNEQFF.

CDR3 in amino acids: CASSLDPGYQPQHF. The CDR3 region has the DNA TGTGCCAGCAGCTTAGATCCGGGATATCAGCCCCAGCATTTT. This chain joins TRBV7-2 and TRBJ1-5, with D hard to call. V was trimmed by 1 base and J by 5 bases, leaving 9 bases between them. In germline, CDR1 is SGHTA, CDR2 FQGNSA. The CDR3 contains 14 residues.

The genes are TRBV4-1 and TRBJ2-1; 12 bases are a match to TRBD2. The ends lost 4 bases at V and 5 bases at J; junction bases unmatched: 9. Germline V CDR1 and CDR2: MGHRA, YSYEKL. The length of the CDR3 is 17 residues. The CDR3 region has the DNA TGCGCCAGCAGCCTCCTACCGACTAGCGGGGGTAACAATGAGCAGTTCTTC. Its protein product is CASSLLPTSGGNNEQFF.

This clone was detected only once. This sequence joins TRBV10-3 and TRBJ2-7; 10 nucleotides agree with TRBD1. CDR3 length: 15 amino acids. Germline V CDR1 and CDR2: ENHRY, SYGVKD. V dropped 6 bases and J dropped 6; count of bases not matched to a gene: 11. The CDR3 sequence is CAIRKAGTGVSEQYF. For the CDR3, the DNA is TGTGCCATCAGAAAAGCCGGGACAGGGGTATCCGAGCAGTACTTC.

This clone was seen a handful of times. The genes are TRBV7-6 and TRBJ1-4, with TRBD1 matching over 7 bases. The CDR3 sequence is 15 residues long. The germline V gene encodes CDR1 SGHVS and CDR2 FNYEAQ. V lost 8 bases and J lost 5; bases outside the gene matches: 11. CDR3 in DNA: TGTGCCAGCGCCCTAGACAGGGATGGGAATGAAAAACTGTTTTTT. It yields the protein CASALDRDGNEKLFF.

The chain recombines TRBV5-1 with TRBJ2-2; TRBD1 matches 8 bases. CDR1 and CDR2 from the germline V gene are SGHRS and YFSETQ. Germline trimming cut 4 bases from V and 6 bases from J; bases unmatched to any gene: 11. The CDR3 extends over 16 amino acids. For the CDR3, the DNA is TGCGCCAGCAGCCCCAACAGACAGGGGATGGCCGGGGAGCTGTTTTTT. Residues: CASSPNRQGMAGELFF.

The V and J genes are TRBV6-5 and TRBJ2-7; tentatively, D is TRBD2 (5 bases). In germline, CDR1 is MNHEY, CDR2 SVGAGI. This CDR3 comprises 14 residues. V lost 6 bases to trimming and J lost 3 bases, with 15 bases between them. The CDR3 spells CASRYTTGNYEQYF. Written as DNA, the CDR3 is TGTGCCAGCAGATACACAACGGGGAACTACGAGCAGTACTTC.

Only a few counts were recorded for this clone. The chain employs TRBV13 and TRBJ2-3, with TRBD1 matching 10 bases. Per germline, CDR1 PRHDT and CDR2 FYEKMQ (reference sequence). The trim removed 5 bases at V and 3 bases at J, leaving 8 bases unmatched. The CDR3 is 16 amino acids. For the CDR3, the DNA is TGTGCCAGCAGCGCCCGGGACAGGGGAACTACAGATACGCAGTATTTT. This translates into CASSARDRGTTDTQYF. Together with reference TRBV13 and TRBJ2-3, the CDR3 gives the full variable domain: AAGVIQSPRHLIKEKRETATLKCYPIPRHDTVYWYQQGPGQDPQFLISFYEKMQSDKGSIPDRFSAQQFSDYHSELNMSSLELGDSALYFCASSARDRGTTDTQYFGPGTRLTVL.

This clone was seen a few times. The rearrangement uses TRBV25-1 and TRBJ2-7; D gene unclear. Trimming pared 2 bases from V and 3 bases from J, leaving 8 bases between. Germline CDR1 reads MGHDK; CDR2 reads SYGVNS. The CDR3 consists of 13 residues. The CDR3 nucleotides read TGTGCCAGCAGTGAAGGGCTAATCTACGAGCAGTACTTC. Amino acid sequence: CASSEGLIYEQYF.

This clone was detected a few times. The gene calls are TRBV9 and TRBJ2-1, with 12 positions matching TRBD1. The CDR3 loop spans 14 amino acids. CDR1 SGDLS and CDR2 YYNGEE come from the germline V gene. J was trimmed by 8 bases and V by 3 bases; bases with no gene match: 3. This CDR3 is CASSAGTGGYEQFF. The CDR3 nucleotides read TGTGCCAGCAGCGCCGGGACAGGGGGCTATGAGCAGTTCTTC.

This chain connects TRBV19 to TRBJ1-3; no clear D. Trimming removed 6 bases from V and 0 bases from J, with 12 bases in between. Germline-derived CDR1 and CDR2 are LNHDA and SQIVND (reference sequence). The CDR3 contains 15 residues. CDR3 DNA: TGTGCCAGTAGCCGGACTCTCAGCTCTGGAAACACCATATATTTT. Protein: CASSRTLSSGNTIYF.

This clone was recorded a few times. The V and J genes are TRBV5-8 and TRBJ1-4; weak D call: TRBD1 (5 bases). Looked up from germline, CDR1 is SGHTS and CDR2 is YDEGEE. The CDR3 contains 11 residues. The V end lost 5 bases, the J end lost 12 bases, and 11 bases lay between the germline ends. The CDR3 DNA follows: TGTGCCAGCAGTCCCGCCAGGGAACTGTTTTTT. Its translation is CASSPARELFF. Filled out from reference TRBV5-8 and TRBJ1-4, the complete variable domain reads EAGVTQSPTHLIKTRGQQATLRCSPISGHTSVYWYQQALGLGLQFLLWYDEGEERNRGNFPPRFSGRQFPNYSSELNVNALELEDSALYLCASSPARELFFGSGTQLSVL.

The chain recombines TRBV4-1 with TRBJ2-3; D unclear. CDR3 length equals 12 residues. The germline V gene has CDR1 MGHRA and CDR2 YSYEKL. Trimming left V 0 bases short and J 9 bases short, with 7 bases between. CDR3 protein: CASSQESPTQYF. The CDR3 DNA sequence: TGCGCCAGCAGCCAAGAAAGTCCGACGCAGTATTTT.

V is TRBV29-1 and J is TRBJ2-7; D is unresolved. Germline CDR1 reads SQVTM; CDR2 reads ANQGSEA. Trimming took off 4 bases at V and 0 bases at J, with 10 bases between the two ends. This CDR3 has 13 residues. For the CDR3, the DNA is TGCAGCGTTGGCCTGATGACCTCCTACGAGCAGTACTTC. Amino acid sequence: CSVGLMTSYEQYF.

The rearrangement uses TRBV6-5 and TRBJ1-2; no clear D. Germline-derived CDR1 and CDR2 are MNHEY and SVGAGI. The CDR3 extends over 14 amino acids. V lost 0 bases and J 4 bases, leaving 9 bases between the germline ends. CDR3: CASSYSSPVYGYTF. For the CDR3, the DNA is TGTGCCAGCAGTTACTCGAGTCCCGTCTATGGCTACACCTTC.

This clone showed up just a few times. The genes are TRBV19 and TRBJ1-5; weak D call: TRBD1 (5 bases). The V gene lost 5 bases and the J gene lost 0 bases, with 11 bases spanning the gap. Germline CDR1 is LNHDA and CDR2 is SQIVND (reference sequence). The CDR3 sequence is 15 residues long. As DNA, the CDR3 is TGTGCCAGTAGTGCCGGGACGGCTAGCAATCAGCCCCAGCATTTT. Translated: CASSAGTASNQPQHF.

The V and J genes are TRBV11-2 and TRBJ1-6; TRBD1 might be the D (5 bases). CDR1 and CDR2 from the germline V gene are SGHAT and FQNNGV. This CDR3 contains 14 residues. V was pared by 1 base and J by 6 bases, with 7 bases between. The CDR3 reads CASSLGQLNSPLHF. The CDR3 DNA reads TGTGCCAGCAGCTTAGGACAGCTTAATTCACCCCTCCACTTT.

The chain is built from TRBV18 and TRBJ2-5; 8 bases fit TRBD1. This CDR3 spans 16 amino acids. Germline assignment: CDR1 KGHSH and CDR2 LQKENI. V lost 4 bases to trimming and J lost 2 bases; unmatched junction nucleotides: 9. The CDR3 here is CASSQNLGTGQETQYF. The DNA of the CDR3 is TGTGCCAGCTCACAAAACTTGGGGACAGGACAAGAGACCCAGTACTTC. Combining the CDR3 with reference TRBV18 and TRBJ2-5 gives the whole variable domain NAGVMQNPRHLVRRRGQEARLRCSPMKGHSHVYWYRQLPEEGLKFMVYLQKENIIDESGMPKERFSAEFPKEGPSILRIQQVVRGDSAAYFCASSQNLGTGQETQYFGPGTRLLVL.

The gene calls are TRBV6-1 and TRBJ1-2; 7 nucleotides agree with TRBD1. Per the germline V gene, CDR1 is MNHNS and CDR2 is SASEGT. Germline trimming cut 4 bases from V and 6 bases from J; bases unmatched to any gene: 8. The CDR3 contains 14 residues. This CDR3 reads CASSVLDRVNGYTF. The CDR3 nucleotides are TGTGCCAGCAGTGTACTAGACAGGGTGAATGGCTACACCTTC.

In this sample, this clone turned up a few times. The chain uses TRBV5-1 and TRBJ1-1; D is unresolved. V was clipped by 0 bases and J by 1 base, with 7 bases between them. Per the germline V gene, CDR1 is SGHRS and CDR2 is YFSETQ. This CDR3 has 14 amino acids. CDR3 protein: CASSLEQPNTEAFF. CDR3 DNA: TGCGCCAGCAGCTTGGAACAGCCGAACACTGAAGCTTTCTTT.

CDR3 sequence: CASSLVGAWAGELFF. The CDR3 DNA follows: TGTGCCAGCAGCTTAGTCGGAGCGTGGGCCGGGGAGCTGTTTTTT. The J gene is TRBJ2-2, the V gene TRBV7-2; D is unresolved. The CDR3 is 15 amino acids. Germline assignment: CDR1 SGHTA and CDR2 FQGNSA. V lost 1 base and J lost 6, with 12 bases in between. The variable domain in full, with the rest retrieved from reference TRBV7-2 and TRBJ2-2, is GAGVSQSPSNKVTEKGKDVELRCDPISGHTALYWYRQSLGQGLEFLIYFQGNSAPDKSGLPSDRFSAERTGGSVSTLTIQRTQQEDSAVYLCASSLVGAWAGELFFGEGSRLTVL.

The chain is built from TRBV29-1 and TRBJ1-6; no firm D call. The V end lost 5 bases, the J end lost 10 bases, and 9 bases lay between the germline ends. The germline gives CDR1 SQVTM, CDR2 ANQGSEA. CDR3 size: 11 residues. The CDR3 sequence is CSVLSRSPLHF. CDR3 DNA sequence: TGCAGCGTTCTCTCTCGGTCACCCCTCCACTTT.

This clone was detected only a few times. The V and J genes are TRBV5-4 and TRBJ1-1; D perhaps matches TRBD1 (5 bases). The CDR3 is made up of 14 amino acids. Germline values: CDR1 SGHNT, CDR2 YYREEE (reference sequence). Trimming left V 1 base short and J 1 base short, with 8 bases between. The CDR3 DNA follows: TGTGCCAGCAGCTTGCTCACAGGGAACACTGAAGCTTTCTTT. It translates to CASSLLTGNTEAFF.